A selection of T cell receptor beta chains follows, all from one sample in a study of blood T cell repertoires in COVID-19. Method: immunoSEQ multiplex PCR; TCRdb's copy keeps in-frame clones and lacks some. The table lists approximately 230,000 clones, 88% of them singletons. The specimen was peripheral blood. The receptors here all came from a woman aged 25 to 39 with COVID-19, enrolled during active disease. Both conserved end residues are part of each CDR3. D genes are given only for firm matches. Clone sizes are given selectively: once, few, many, or a class where the clone is expanded.

d_gene | abundance | j_gene | v_gene | CDR3nt | CDR3aa
TRBD2 | - | TRBJ2-3 | TRBV7-9 | TGTGCCAGCAGCTTAGAGGGTAGCGGGGACTACACAGATACGCAGTATTTT | CASSLEGSGDYTDTQYF
- | - | TRBJ2-3 | TRBV10-3 | TGTGCCATCAGTGAGTCCCCGATGGCAGGGAGCACAGATACGCAGTATTTT | CAISESPMAGSTDTQYF
TRBD1 | - | TRBJ2-3 | TRBV4-3 | TGCGCCAGCAGCCAGAACAGGGGCGGATACACAGATACGCAGTATTTT | CASSQNRGGYTDTQYF
TRBD2 | - | TRBJ2-3 | TRBV5-4 | TGTGCCAGCAGCGGGACCGGGACTAGCGGGAGTCGCCCAGATACGCAGTATTTT | CASSGTGTSGSRPDTQYF
TRBD2 | - | TRBJ2-1 | TRBV5-1 | TGCGCCAGCAGCTTGGGACTAGCGGGAGGGAATGAGCAGTTCTTC | CASSLGLAGGNEQFF
TRBD1 | - | TRBJ1-4 | TRBV6-5 | TGTGCCAGCAGATTACCTACCGGACAGGGTGAAAAACTGTTTTTT | CASRLPTGQGEKLFF
TRBD1 | - | TRBJ1-5 | TRBV5-5 | TGTGCCAGCAGCTTGGACCCGGGACAGGGCTTCAATCAGCCCCAGCATTTT | CASSLDPGQGFNQPQHF
- | - | TRBJ1-2 | TRBV6-2/TRBV6-3 | TGTGCCAGCAGTTACTTGGCAACTGGCTACACCTTC | CASSYLATGYTF
- | few | TRBJ2-2 | TRBV7-2 | TGTGCCAGCAGCCCCCAGACAGGTGGCGTTTCTGGGGAGCTGTTTTTT | CASSPQTGGVSGELFF
TRBD1 | - | TRBJ1-6 | TRBV2 | TGTGCCAGCAGTGGACAGGGGTTTTCACCCCTCCACTTT | CASSGQGFSPLHF